Presented here are 14 T cell receptor beta chains from one specimen sequenced in a study of blood T cell repertoires in COVID-19. Generated by immunoSEQ multiplex PCR, the TCRdb table keeps only in-frame clones and is missing some. The table includes roughly 120,000 clones, roughly four fifths detected once. The sequencing sample was made of peripheral blood. Receptor source: an older woman with acute or convalescent COVID-19.

The rearrangement joins TRBV28 to TRBJ2-7; possibly TRBD1 for D (6 bases). CDR1 and CDR2 (germline): MDHEN, SYDVKM. V was pared by 6 bases and J by 4 bases, with 10 bases between. The length of the CDR3 is 12 residues. CDR3 DNA sequence: TGTGCCAGCAGCCGGCAGGGGTACGAGCAGTACTTC. Amino acids: CASSRQGYEQYF.

The genes are TRBV18 and TRBJ1-5; D is ambiguous. The germline V and J ends were trimmed by 3 bases and 6 bases, with 21 bases remaining between them. CDR1 and CDR2 (germline): KGHSH, LQKENI. This CDR3 is 17 amino acids long. The chain's CDR3 is CASSPTPPSGVGQPQHF. CDR3 DNA sequence: TGTGCCAGCTCACCGACCCCTCCGAGCGGGGTTGGTCAGCCCCAGCATTTT.

The genes are TRBV9 and TRBJ1-1; D is undetermined. Germline values: CDR1 SGDLS, CDR2 YYNGEE. V lost 0 bases to trimming and J lost 0 bases, with 9 bases between them. There are 15 residues in the CDR3. Written as DNA, the CDR3 is TGTGCCAGCAGCGTAGCGTATGGCATGAACACTGAAGCTTTCTTT. Its translation: CASSVAYGMNTEAFF.

This chain connects TRBV12-5 to TRBJ2-3; TRBD2 matches 13 bases. The CDR3 is 20 amino acids. Germline values: CDR1 LGHNT, CDR2 FRNRAP. J lost 0 bases, V lost 6 bases, and 15 bases had no gene match. This CDR3 reads CASGRAPTSGGSTSTDTQYF. CDR3 nucleotides: TGTGCTAGTGGCAGGGCCCCGACTAGCGGGGGGTCCACTAGCACAGATACGCAGTATTTT. The full variable domain, its missing parts supplied by reference TRBV12-5 and TRBJ2-3, is DARVTQTPRHKVTEMGQEVTMRCQPILGHNTVFWYRQTMMQGLELLAYFRNRAPLDDSGMPKDRFSAEMPDATLATLKIQPSEPRDSAVYFCASGRAPTSGGSTSTDTQYFGPGTRLTVL.

The V and J genes are TRBV11-3 and TRBJ2-4; possible D gene TRBD1, 5 bases. Germline V gene data show CDR1 as SGHNT and CDR2 as YENEEA. Trimming removed 0 bases from V and 9 bases from J, with 12 bases in between. The CDR3 spans 14 residues. The CDR3 spells CASSLEKGSSIQYF. The DNA for the CDR3 is TGTGCCAGCAGCTTAGAAAAGGGGTCCAGCATTCAGTACTTC.

V is TRBV7-6 and J is TRBJ1-1; D uncertain. The CDR3 consists of 14 residues. V was cut by 5 bases and J by 5 bases, with 15 bases left in between. The V gene's germline CDR1 is SGHVS and CDR2 FNYEAQ. The CDR3 bases are TGTGCCAGCAGCCCAAGTCGGGCGGGGACTGAAGCTTTCTTT. It translates to CASSPSRAGTEAFF.

Here the CDR3 DNA reads TGTGCCAGCAGCTTAGATCTGTGGGGAAGGGGAGAGACCCAGTACTTC. Its protein product is CASSLDLWGRGETQYF. J is TRBJ2-5 and V is TRBV11-2; tentatively, D is TRBD1 (5 bases). The CDR3 loop spans 16 amino acids. The germline V and J ends were trimmed by 0 bases and 4 bases, with 15 bases remaining between them. Germline V gene lookup returns CDR1 SGHAT and CDR2 FQNNGV.

The V call is TRBV6-5, the J call TRBJ2-7, with 9 positions matching TRBD1. The germline V gene has CDR1 MNHEY and CDR2 SVGAGI. The CDR3 covers 16 residues. Germline trimming cut 4 bases from V and 4 bases from J; bases unmatched to any gene: 11. In DNA, the CDR3 is TGTGCCAGCAGTTTCCGCCGGGACAGGGCGGTATACGAGCAGTACTTC. Protein sequence: CASSFRRDRAVYEQYF.

The rearrangement joins TRBV6-5 to TRBJ1-3; 8 bases are a match to TRBD1. Trimming at V came to 0 bases and at J to 2 bases, leaving 0 bases not matched to a gene. Per germline, CDR1 MNHEY and CDR2 SVGAGI. The CDR3 spans 15 residues. The CDR3 loop is CASSYSDRAGNTIYF. In DNA form, the CDR3 reads TGTGCCAGCAGTTACTCGGACAGGGCTGGAAACACCATATATTTT.

V usage is TRBV5-5 and J usage is TRBJ1-3, with 7 bases fitting TRBD1. From germline, CDR1 is SGHKS and CDR2 YYEKEE (reference sequence). With V trimmed by 0 bases and J by 0 bases, 3 bases remained unmatched. The CDR3 loop spans 16 amino acids. CDR3 in amino acids: CASSLESGGSGNTIYF. CDR3 bases: TGTGCCAGCAGCTTGGAATCAGGGGGCTCTGGAAACACCATATATTTT.

The gene calls are TRBV19 and TRBJ1-4; D is perhaps TRBD1 (5 bases). Germline assignment: CDR1 LNHDA and CDR2 SQIVND (reference sequence). The V and J ends lost 7 bases and 3 bases respectively, with 12 bases between them. This CDR3 has 14 residues. CDR3 amino acids: CASMQGSSNEKLFF. The CDR3 DNA reads as TGTGCCAGTATGCAGGGATCATCTAATGAAAAACTGTTTTTT.

The rearrangement links TRBV28 to TRBJ1-2; the D is unclear. Per germline, CDR1 MDHEN and CDR2 SYDVKM. The CDR3 runs 14 residues. V was shortened by 6 bases and J by 3 bases, with 14 bases between the two germline ends. CDR3 protein: CASRPGTAHYGYTF. CDR3 bases: TGTGCCAGCAGACCAGGAACAGCTCACTATGGCTACACCTTC.

This chain uses TRBV6-5 with TRBJ2-7, with D tentatively TRBD1 (7 bases). The CDR3 sequence is 14 residues long. Germline V gene sequence: CDR1 MNHEY, CDR2 SVGAGI. Trimming cost V 7 bases and J 0 bases, with 13 bases left between them. This chain's CDR3 is CASTPRGASYEQYF. In DNA, the CDR3 is TGTGCCAGCACCCCCAGGGGGGCCTCCTACGAGCAGTACTTC.

This clone has a handful of counts. V usage is TRBV5-6 and J usage is TRBJ1-2; the D gene is possibly TRBD1 (6 bases). CDR1 is SGHDT and CDR2 is YYEEEE in the germline V gene. This CDR3 has 17 residues. Trimming shortened V by 0 bases and J by 2 bases, and 17 bases separated the two germline ends. The CDR3 loop reads CASSLGKTVDRNYGYTF. The CDR3 DNA reads as TGTGCCAGCAGCTTGGGTAAGACTGTTGACAGGAACTATGGCTACACCTTC.